This T cell receptor (beta chain) was identified in a study of blood T cell repertoires in COVID-19 (dated by TCRdb to 2018 to 2021). Background for the entire study: Samples from collaborators originated in the United States, Italy and Spain and spanned both the acute and convalescent phases of COVID-19. The prospective study material was composed of cDNA or gDNA derived from T cells, B-cell-depleted T cells, or PBMCs. Subjects who had been exposed to COVID-19, were actively infected with it, or had recovered from it provided the deeply sampled blood TCRbeta repertoires that made up the dataset. The repertoires were released in a freely available public database meant as a resource for research on the immune response to SARS-CoV-2. Samples came from the ongoing ImmuneRACE study (first 160 participants) plus 1,254 subjects from 6 global collaborators. Sample metadata almost always included a de-identified subject ID, COVID-19 status, age in years and sex. Where available, HLA class I and class II types were obtained from metadata supplied by the sample provider rather than from assay-based typing. Overall study outcomes, separate from this receptor: Clinical and demographic metadata were provided uncurated, with the amount varying by source and participant.

TCRbeta CDR3 regions were amplified from genomic DNA by means of the immunoSEQ Assay, a bias-controlled multiplex PCR. The authors' pipeline ran thus. Nucleated cell counts per sample were estimated from amplification of reference gene primers within the assay. Sequence reads were collapsed and filtered to measure the absolute abundance of every unique TCRbeta CDR3 rearrangement. Productive Simpson clonality was computed per sample as the square root of Simpson's diversity index over productive rearrangements. This is the immuneACCESS table as TCRdb keeps it, with only in-frame sequences that have V and J called. A part of the clones is gone; compared with another copy, unresolved V genes explain less than half, and the rest is unexplained. The D gene and trimming were derived from the DNA, and the V and J assignments and clone size from that table. The sample profile shows approximately 230,000 clones; 70% to 90% of them were found once. Together, the top ten hold under 4% of the sample.

The collaborating institutions used their own protocols to collect whole blood in K2EDTA tubes. Collaborator samples were shipped for TCRbeta analysis as frozen whole blood, isolated PBMCs, or DNA extracted from either sample type. V loses 1 base, J loses 0 bases, and the germline ends lie 13 bases apart. CDR1 is given as LNHDA and CDR2 as SQIVND, both from the germline V gene (reference sequence). The CDR3 runs 18 residues from the cysteine to the phenylalanine. Only the CDR3 portion is preserved as DNA: 54 bases, with reading frame beginning at the first base. Of note for this clone: Its antigen target is currently unknown. Qualities for individual bases were not recorded, and no much larger clone is one base off.

This receptor was obtained from a man younger than 35 with active or convalescent COVID-19. The sequencing sample was made of peripheral blood. Here the chain combines TRBV19 and TRBJ2-6, with the D gene not clear enough to name. The CDR3 here reads CASSIAAGKNSGANVLTF. In nucleotides, the sequence is TGTGCCAGTAGTATAGCGGCAGGCAAGAACTCTGGGGCCAACGTCCTGACTTTC.